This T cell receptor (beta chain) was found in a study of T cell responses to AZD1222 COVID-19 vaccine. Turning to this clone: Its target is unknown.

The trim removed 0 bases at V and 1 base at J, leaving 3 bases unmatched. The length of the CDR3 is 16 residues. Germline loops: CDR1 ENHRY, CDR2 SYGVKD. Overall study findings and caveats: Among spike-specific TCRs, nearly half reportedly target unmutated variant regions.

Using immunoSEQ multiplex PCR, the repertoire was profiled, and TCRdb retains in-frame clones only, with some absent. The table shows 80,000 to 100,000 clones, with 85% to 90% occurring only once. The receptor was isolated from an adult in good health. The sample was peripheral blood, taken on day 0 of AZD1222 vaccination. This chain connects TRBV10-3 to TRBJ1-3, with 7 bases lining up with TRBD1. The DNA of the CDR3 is TGTGCCATCAGTGAGTCGGGGGACAGATCTGGAAACACCATATATTTT. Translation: CAISESGDRSGNTIYF.